Listed below are T cell receptor beta chains from one sample, sequenced in a study of CD8+ T cells in alopecia areata. Only in-frame clones appear in the TCRdb table, and some are missing; sequencing was by immunoSEQ multiplex PCR. The sample has a few hundred thousand clones, under 60% seen once. Source: CD4+ T cells sorted from blood, taken at week 4, from a patient treated with tofacitinib. These TCRs come from a human donor with alopecia areata. Both conserved end residues are trimmed from each CDR3. Each record gives: V gene, J gene, CDR3 protein.

TRBV5-6	TRBJ1-1	ASSSRDRDNTEAF
TRBV5-4	TRBJ2-3	ASSLWDRTWAQY
TRBV7-7	TRBJ2-3	ASSLGQRSTDTQY
TRBV29-1	TRBJ1-1	SVVRNTEAF
TRBV27	TRBJ1-6	ASSKITGTGSPLH
TRBV6-5	TRBJ2-5	ASSYPGQAETQY
TRBV28	TRBJ2-2	ATSLGGTGELF
TRBV29-1	TRBJ1-1	SVGAFEAF
TRBV29-1	TRBJ1-3	SVEGASGNTIY
TRBV29-1	TRBJ2-6	SVEAADSGANVLT
TRBV30	TRBJ1-1	ASHRNTEAF
TRBV7-2	TRBJ2-1	ASSLGLRGGSYNEQF
TRBV29-1	TRBJ2-3	SESGGGTDTQY
TRBV5-6	TRBJ1-1	ASFDRWSTEAF
TRBV19	TRBJ1-1	ASSEQGGSTEAF
TRBV27	TRBJ2-2	ASSPWDRSTTGELF
TRBV9	TRBJ2-2	ASRTGFNTGELF
TRBV7-2	TRBJ2-3	ASSLVGTDTDTQY
TRBV6-6	TRBJ2-3	ASSEMDTQY
TRBV4-3	TRBJ1-1	ASSPTVGSEAF
TRBV4-2	TRBJ2-1	ASSQDGVATYNEQF
TRBV2	TRBJ2-7	ASSERTSIHEQY
TRBV30	TRBJ1-2	AWSVGSRQDGYT
TRBV11-1	TRBJ1-2	ASSIGTDYGYT
TRBV7-2	TRBJ2-5	ASSLGLSRQETQY
TRBV10-3	TRBJ1-5	ASGQLDQPQH
TRBV29-1	TRBJ2-7	SIRQGPYEQY
TRBV30	TRBJ2-7	AWSAWVSYEQY
TRBV13	TRBJ2-4	ASSSPSSNIQY
TRBV29-1	TRBJ2-2	SVSGQFTGELF
TRBV10-3	TRBJ1-2	AISEGQGLVNGYT
TRBV4-3	TRBJ2-7	ASSPGTGGYEQY
TRBV4-1	TRBJ1-6	ASSLDRVGSPLH
TRBV18	TRBJ1-2	ASSQQHDGDGYT
TRBV30	TRBJ2-5	AWSYGIGTARETQY
TRBV9	TRBJ2-3	ASSVDSTDTQY
TRBV30	TRBJ1-2	AWKYPDSRGYT
TRBV5-1	TRBJ1-5	ASSTDLQPQH
TRBV7-3	TRBJ2-1	ASSPSGDFSYNEQF
TRBV14	TRBJ1-1	ASSQSLGRNTEAF
TRBV30	TRBJ2-6	AWSETAGANVLT
TRBV7-2	TRBJ1-5	ASSLAGEQPQH